Below are 7 T cell receptor beta chains sequenced from a single sample in a study of T cells after yellow fever vaccination. TCRdb used MiXCR to reprocess the 5' RACE reads, holding one entry per CDR3 protein. Among about 220,000 distinct CDR3 sequences, approximately 3.3% were seen once, and the ten largest hold about 3%. Sequenced material: CD4+ T cells sorted from PBMCs, taken 10 days after the yellow fever booster vaccination. Source of these receptors: a young man who received the YFV17D yellow fever vaccine.

The chain links TRBV19 to TRBJ2-7; D is perhaps TRBD1 or TRBD2 (5 bases each). The CDR3 extends over 13 amino acids. Germline CDR1 LNHDA, CDR2 SQIVND (reference sequence). Trimming removed 3 bases at V and 2 bases at J, with 8 bases between. The CDR3, as DNA: TGTGCCAGTAGTATCCGGGACCCCTACGAGCAGTACTTC. It is translated as CASSIRDPYEQYF.

This clonotype was counted at least ten times. V and J are TRBV25-1 and TRBJ2-5; TRBD1 or TRBD2 may be the D gene (6 bases each). Germline loops: CDR1 MGHDK, CDR2 SYGVNS. Trimming pared 1 base from V and 6 bases from J, leaving 9 bases between. CDR3 size: 13 residues. The CDR3 is CASSEWGAQTQYF. CDR3 in DNA: TGTGCCAGCAGTGAATGGGGGGCGCAGACCCAGTACTTC.

The sample holds many counts of this clonotype. The CDR3 bases are TGTGCCAGCAGCTCTAGCGGGAGCACAGATACGCAGTATTTT. Translating gives CASSSSGSTDTQYF. The chain combines TRBV7-9 with TRBJ2-3; 8 nucleotides agree with TRBD2. J lost 0 bases, V lost 4 bases, and 0 bases had no gene match. The CDR3 sequence is 14 residues long. Germline V gene sequence: CDR1 SEHNR, CDR2 FQNEAQ (reference sequence).

This clonotype was picked up many times. The chain uses TRBV13 and TRBJ2-4, with TRBD1 identical over 7 bases. From germline, CDR1 is PRHDT and CDR2 FYEKMQ (reference sequence). The CDR3 has 12 residues. The junction had 2 bases not matched to a gene; V was cut back by 5 bases and J by 7 bases. The CDR3 is CASSRQGNIQYF. In DNA, the CDR3 is TGTGCCAGCAGCCGACAGGGTAACATTCAGTACTTC. Using reference TRBV13 and TRBJ2-4 for the parts outside the CDR3, the full variable domain is AAGVIQSPRHLIKEKRETATLKCYPIPRHDTVYWYQQGPGQDPQFLISFYEKMQSDKGSIPDRFSAQQFSDYHSELNMSSLELGDSALYFCASSRQGNIQYFGAGTRLSVL.

This clonotype was seen a few times. A read error may be the cause here, since a much bigger clone is one base away. The gene calls are TRBV27 and TRBJ2-5, with D possibly being TRBD1 or TRBD2 (5 bases each). The V end was cut by 4 bases, the J end by 4 bases, with 10 bases between. Looked up from germline, CDR1 is MNHEY and CDR2 is SMNVEV (reference sequence). The CDR3 has 13 residues. The CDR3 sequence is CASSSAGRETQYF. The CDR3 DNA reads as TGTGCCAGCAGTTCGGCAGGGAGAGAGACCCAGTACTTC.

This clonotype was counted only a few times. This chain connects TRBV5-1 to TRBJ2-3, with 10 bases aligning to TRBD1. Germline CDR1 reads SGHRS; CDR2 reads YFSETQ. The V gene end was trimmed by 4 bases and the J gene end by 4 bases; junction bases not matched to a gene: 6. The CDR3 has 15 residues. CDR3 sequence reads: CASSLGDRGPDTQYF. The CDR3 DNA is TGCGCCAGCAGCCTCGGGGACAGGGGCCCAGATACGCAGTATTTT.

The table lists this clonotype with many counts. The chain couples TRBV3-1 to TRBJ1-6; no definite D call. The CDR3 runs to 14 residues. V gave up 3 bases and J gave up 3 bases, with 6 bases separating them. Germline V lookup: CDR1 LGHDT, CDR2 YNNKEL (reference sequence). CDR3 protein: CASSHAGYNSPLHF. For the CDR3, the DNA is TGTGCCAGCAGCCATGCGGGCTATAATTCACCCCTCCACTTT. The full variable domain, in which reference TRBV3-1 and TRBJ1-6 provide the parts outside the CDR3, is DTAVSQTPKYLVTQMGNDKSIKCEQNLGHDTMYWYKQDSKKFLKIMFSYNNKELIINETVPNRFSPKSPDKAHLNLHINSLELGDSAVYFCASSHAGYNSPLHFGNGTRLTVT.